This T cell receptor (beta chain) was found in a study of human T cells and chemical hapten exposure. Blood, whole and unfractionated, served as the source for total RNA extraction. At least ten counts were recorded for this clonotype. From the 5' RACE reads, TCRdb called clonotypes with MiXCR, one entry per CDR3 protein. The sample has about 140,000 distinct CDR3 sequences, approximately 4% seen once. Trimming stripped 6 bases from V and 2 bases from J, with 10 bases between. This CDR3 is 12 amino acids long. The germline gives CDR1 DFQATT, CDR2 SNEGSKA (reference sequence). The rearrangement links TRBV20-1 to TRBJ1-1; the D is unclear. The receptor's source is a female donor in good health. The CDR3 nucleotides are TGCAGTGCCCCGAGTAGTAACACTGAAGCTTTCTTT. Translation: CSAPSSNTEAFF.